Following are 6 T cell receptor beta chains from one sample sequenced in a study of T cells in Graves' hyperthyroidism and ophthalmopathy. Regions amplified from RNA transcripts were the TCR beta CDR3 regions. HTBI primers were the set used in a first-round RT-PCR of the TCR CDR3. TCRdb fed the multiplex PCR reads into MiXCR, producing one record per CDR3 protein. The sample shows about 420,000 distinct CDR3 sequences, roughly 15% of them seen only once. Sequenced: blood. These receptors were collected from a woman aged 18-29 years with Graves' hyperthyroidism.

Many counts were recorded for this clonotype. The chain combines TRBV20-1 with TRBJ2-7, with TRBD1 matching over 10 bases. Germline-derived CDR1 and CDR2 are DFQATT and SNEGSKA (reference sequence). The CDR3 extends over 17 amino acids. Unmatched junction bases numbered 12, after V lost 1 base and J lost 3 bases. CDR3 amino acids: CSARGEAGTGEFYEQYF. In DNA, the CDR3 is TGCAGTGCTAGAGGGGAAGCAGGGACAGGGGAGTTCTACGAGCAGTACTTC.

This clonotype was counted only a few times. This chain links TRBV10-1 with TRBJ2-7; D is perhaps TRBD2 (5 bases). V was shortened by 3 bases and J by 7 bases, with 10 bases between the two germline ends. The CDR3 extends over 12 amino acids. Germline assignment: CDR1 WNHNN and CDR2 SYGVQD (reference sequence). CDR3 DNA sequence: TGCGCCAGCAGTGAACCAGGCGGGGAGCAGTACTTC. Its translation: CASSEPGGEQYF.

This clonotype has a count of ten or more. This chain joins TRBV10-3 and TRBJ2-7, with D perhaps being TRBD1 or TRBD2 (5 bases each). CDR3 length: 16 residues. Germline V lookup: CDR1 ENHRY, CDR2 SYGVKD. V lost 6 bases and J lost 1, with 19 bases in between. The CDR3 sequence is CAISGTASTLSYEQYF. CDR3 coding DNA: TGTGCCATCAGCGGGACCGCCTCAACCTTATCCTACGAGCAGTACTTC.

This clonotype was counted at least ten times. The chain links TRBV7-2 to TRBJ2-7; 7 bases align to TRBD1. CDR1 and CDR2 from the germline V gene are SGHTA and FQGNSA. The V and J ends lost 4 bases and 5 bases, in that order; junction bases with no gene match: 11. The CDR3 is 15 amino acids. This CDR3 reads CASSSRRQGDDEQYF. Here the CDR3 DNA reads TGTGCCAGCAGCTCCCGAAGACAGGGTGACGACGAGCAGTACTTC.

The chain employs TRBV20-1 and TRBJ2-5; 7 nucleotides agree with TRBD2. Germline CDR1 DFQATT, CDR2 SNEGSKA (reference sequence). The trim removed 4 bases at V and 4 bases at J, leaving 6 bases unmatched. The CDR3 runs to 13 residues. The CDR3: CSAIGASGETQYF. The CDR3 DNA follows: TGCAGTGCTATCGGGGCTAGCGGAGAGACCCAGTACTTC.

The rearrangement links TRBV3-1 to TRBJ2-2; TRBD2 aligns across 7 bases. Looked up from germline, CDR1 is LGHDT and CDR2 is YNNKEL (reference sequence). The CDR3 totals 19 residues. V shed 1 base and J 1 base; nucleotides not matched to a gene: 12. The CDR3 region has the DNA TGTGCCAGCAGCCAAGGTTCGGAGCGCCTAGCGGTGAACACCGGGGAGCTGTTTTTT. It specifies CASSQGSERLAVNTGELFF.